The 10 T cell receptor beta chains listed next were all sequenced from one sample in a study of cytomegalovirus exposure and HLA in healthy donors. With 60 Vbeta and 13 Jbeta primers, the PCR was carried out. The repertoire was sequenced with immunoSEQ multiplex PCR; TCRdb's copy has only in-frame clones and lacks some. The repertoire includes about 43,000 clones, around 65% of them detected once, and more than 8.5% sits in the top ten. The sample consisted of PBMCs. These receptor sequences come from a human donor in good health.

This clone has a single count. The chain joins TRBV14 to TRBJ1-2; maybe TRBD1 (6 bases). Trimming removed 1 base at V and 3 bases at J, with 15 bases between. Germline lookup yields CDR1 SGHDN and CDR2 FVKESK. The CDR3 extends over 16 amino acids. CDR3 loop: CASSQGSPGVYYGYTF. The CDR3 DNA sequence: TGTGCCAGCAGCCAAGGCTCTCCAGGGGTTTACTATGGCTACACCTTC.

The CDR3 DNA follows: TGTGCCAGCAGCTCGACAGGGGGCGTTGGCTACACCTTC. This gives the protein CASSSTGGVGYTF. This chain uses TRBV7-9 with TRBJ1-2; 10 bases agree with TRBD1. In germline, CDR1 is SEHNR, CDR2 FQNEAQ (reference sequence). V lost 4 bases, J lost 7 bases, and 3 bases stayed unmatched. The CDR3 is made up of 13 amino acids.

This chain links TRBV10-3 with TRBJ2-5, with D possibly being TRBD2 (5 bases). This CDR3 has 15 amino acids. Trimming pared 2 bases from V and 2 bases from J, leaving 12 bases between. CDR1 is ENHRY and CDR2 is SYGVKD in the germline V gene. CDR3 amino acids: CAISEVEDFQETQYF. CDR3 nucleotide sequence: TGTGCCATCAGTGAGGTCGAGGACTTTCAAGAGACCCAGTACTTC.

This clone came up a few times. The chain is built from TRBV11-2 and TRBJ1-1, with D perhaps matching TRBD1 (5 bases). Germline V CDR1 and CDR2: SGHAT, FQNNGV. V gave up 3 bases and J gave up 6 bases, with 20 bases separating them. The CDR3 covers 16 residues. Here the CDR3 reads CASSLGLGGSFPEAFF. The CDR3 DNA follows: TGTGCCAGCAGCTTGGGGCTAGGAGGGAGTTTCCCTGAAGCTTTCTTT.

This clone showed up just a few times. This sequence joins TRBV7-8 and TRBJ2-2; D may be TRBD2 (6 bases). Germline assignment: CDR1 SGHVS and CDR2 FQNEAQ. This CDR3 is built from 13 residues. Trimming pared 4 bases from V and 6 bases from J, leaving 9 bases between. CDR3 sequence reads: CASSSWGAGELFF. The CDR3 DNA follows: TGTGCCAGCAGCTCGTGGGGGGCCGGGGAGCTGTTTTTT. Full variable domain (remainder filled in from reference TRBV7-8 and TRBJ2-2): GAGVSQSPRYKVAKRGQDVALRCDPISGHVSLFWYQQALGQGPEFLTYFQNEAQLDKSGLPSDRFFAERPEGSVSTLKIQRTQQEDSAVYLCASSSWGAGELFFGEGSRLTVL.

V gene TRBV4-2 combines with J gene TRBJ1-6; maybe TRBD1 (6 bases). Germline-derived CDR1 and CDR2 are LGHNA and YNFKEQ. The V end lost 4 bases, the J end lost 9 bases, and 16 bases lay between the germline ends. There are 15 residues in the CDR3. In DNA, the CDR3 is TGTGCCAGCAGCCCCGAGGGGCAGGGGAGTTCACCCCTCCACTTT. Its protein product is CASSPEGQGSSPLHF.

This rearrangement joins TRBV18 to TRBJ2-1; no clear D gene. The germline CDR1 and CDR2 sequences are KGHSH and LQKENI. Trimming shortened V by 2 bases and J by 8 bases, and 19 bases separated the two germline ends. The CDR3 totals 16 residues. The CDR3 loop is CASSPDVVAPRDEQFF. The CDR3 coding sequence is TGTGCCAGCTCACCAGATGTAGTGGCCCCACGGGATGAGCAGTTCTTC.

The chain uses TRBV7-8 and TRBJ2-1; 8 nucleotides match TRBD2. The CDR3 spans 16 residues. J was trimmed by 7 bases and V by 7 bases; bases with no gene match: 15. The germline CDR1 and CDR2 sequences are SGHVS and FQNEAQ. In nucleotides, the CDR3 is TGTGCCAGCACCGTTAGCCCTCTCGGGGGGGGGAATGAGCAGTTCTTC. Translating gives CASTVSPLGGGNEQFF.

The chain is built from TRBV6-5 and TRBJ1-2, with TRBD1 matching 8 bases. CDR1 and CDR2 (germline): MNHEY, SVGAGI. Trimming at V came to 7 bases and at J to 6 bases, leaving 4 bases not matched to a gene. The CDR3 covers 12 residues. This CDR3 reads CASKRQGHGYTF. In DNA, the CDR3 is TGTGCCAGCAAACGACAGGGGCATGGCTACACCTTC.

Only a few counts were recorded for this clone. V is TRBV29-1 and J is TRBJ1-3, with D perhaps matching TRBD1 (5 bases). The V end lost 7 bases, the J end lost 4 bases, and 11 bases lay between the germline ends. CDR3 length equals 12 residues. Germline V gene sequence: CDR1 SQVTM, CDR2 ANQGSEA. The CDR3 nucleotides read TGCAGCGGCCGGACATCCGGAAACACCATATATTTT. This encodes CSGRTSGNTIYF. Looking up the rest from reference TRBV29-1 and TRBJ1-3 gives the full variable domain: SAVISQKPSRDICQRGTSLTIQCQVDSQVTMMFWYRQQPGQSLTLIATANQGSEATYESGFVIDKFPISRPNLTFSTLTVSNMSPEDSSIYLCSGRTSGNTIYFGEGSWLTVV.